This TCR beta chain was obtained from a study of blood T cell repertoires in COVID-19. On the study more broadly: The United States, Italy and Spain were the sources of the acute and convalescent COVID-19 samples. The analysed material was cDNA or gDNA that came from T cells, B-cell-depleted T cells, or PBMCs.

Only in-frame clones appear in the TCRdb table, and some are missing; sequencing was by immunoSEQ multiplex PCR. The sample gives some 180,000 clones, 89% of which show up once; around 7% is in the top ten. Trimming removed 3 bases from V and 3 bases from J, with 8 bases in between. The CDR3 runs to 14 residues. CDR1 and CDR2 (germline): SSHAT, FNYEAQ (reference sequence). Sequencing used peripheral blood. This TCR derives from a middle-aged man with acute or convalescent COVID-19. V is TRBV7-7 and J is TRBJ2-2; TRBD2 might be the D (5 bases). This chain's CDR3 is CASSFNGDTGELFF. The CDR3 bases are TGTGCCAGCAGCTTCAACGGGGACACCGGGGAGCTGTTTTTT.